What follows are 26 T cell receptor beta chains derived from one specimen sequenced in a study of regulatory T cells in long-lasting Graves disease (dated by TCRdb to about 2021). Explained via the paper, the time point label denotes: newly diagnosed GD, antithyroid drugs for less than 3 months. RNA was extracted from PBMCs in TRIzol for both TCR sequencing and RNA sequencing. The library came from multiplex PCR. The listed sequencing device is Illumina HiSeq 4000. To build TCR beta libraries, CDR3 regions were amplified by Arm-PCR using iRepertoire HTBI primers. TCRdb's own reprocessing of the public reads used fastp at Q25 and MiXCR and kept productive beta chains. Rows are unified per CDR3 protein, each entry keeping the most common DNA and genes. This sample lists about 400,000 distinct CDR3 sequences; about 14% were detected once. About 24% of the sample is in the top ten clones. Sequencing was performed on peripheral blood mononuclear cells (PBMCs), taken at new diagnosis, from a patient treated with antithyroid drugs. These receptors were taken from a female donor with Graves disease.

This clonotype was found many times. The rearrangement links TRBV10-3 to TRBJ2-1; D is tentatively TRBD1 or TRBD2 (5 bases each). V was shortened by 9 bases and J by 5 bases, with 23 bases between the two germline ends. Germline CDR1 ENHRY, CDR2 SYGVKD. This CDR3 spans 16 amino acids. CDR3 protein: CAIRWGLMTDHNEQFF. As DNA, the CDR3 is TGTGCCATAAGGTGGGGGTTGATGACAGACCACAATGAGCAGTTCTTC.

About this clonotype: With a far larger clone one base away, a read error is the likely cause. The V and J genes are TRBV7-2 and TRBJ2-1; TRBD1 agrees at 8 bases. The CDR3 runs 13 residues. CDR1 and CDR2 (germline): SGHTA, FQGNSA. V dropped 9 bases and J dropped 13; count of bases not matched to a gene: 14. Here the CDR3 DNA reads TGTGCCAGTGGGAATGACAGGGGTGAGACCCAGTTCTTC. As protein: CASGNDRGETQFF.

This clonotype was picked up a small number of times. The CDR3 nucleotides read TGTGCCAGTAGTACTTACAGGGGTTCGTCTGGAAACACCATATATTTT. Protein sequence: CASSTYRGSSGNTIYF. V and J are TRBV19 and TRBJ1-3; 7 bases agree with TRBD1. Per germline, CDR1 LNHDA and CDR2 SQIVND (reference sequence). V lost 4 bases to trimming and J lost 1 base; unmatched junction nucleotides: 7. This CDR3 has 16 residues.

Turning to this clonotype: Just one base apart from a much larger clone, this may be a read error. The rearrangement uses TRBV4-2 and TRBJ2-1, with D hard to call. This CDR3 spans 17 amino acids. The germline CDR1 and CDR2 sequences are LGHNA and YNFKEQ. The chain's CDR3 is CASGQDFGDYRYNEQFF. CDR3 in DNA: TGTGCCAGCGGCCAAGATTTTGGAGATTACCGATACAATGAGCAGTTCTTC.

This clonotype was counted a few times. CDR3: CASSLGGAHTGELFF. Written as DNA, the CDR3 is TGTGCCAGCAGCCTGGGGGGCGCTCACACCGGGGAGCTGTTTTTT. This rearrangement joins TRBV14 to TRBJ2-2, with D possibly called TRBD1 or TRBD2 (6 bases each). This CDR3 contains 15 residues. CDR1 and CDR2 (germline): SGHDN, FVKESK. Trimming stripped 4 bases from V and 3 bases from J, with 12 bases between.

This clonotype was counted between two and nine times. The V and J genes are TRBV7-2 and TRBJ2-7; 9 bases line up with TRBD1. The CDR3 length is 16 residues. Germline CDR1 reads SGHTA; CDR2 reads FQGNSA. Trimming removed 4 bases from V and 6 bases from J; junction bases left unmatched: 13. CDR3 nucleotides: TGTGCCAGCAGCTCCCCCTCGGGACAGGGTTCCATCGAGCAGTACTTC. This gives the protein CASSSPSGQGSIEQYF.

A word on this clonotype: A much larger clone differs from this one at a single base, so this may be a read error. This sequence joins TRBV18 and TRBJ1-2, with D unclear. This CDR3 has 14 amino acids. In germline, CDR1 is KGHSH, CDR2 LQKENI. CDR3 sequence (DNA): TGTGCCAGCTCACCAGGCGGGATTAACTGTGGCTACACCTTC. This codes for CASSPGGINCGYTF.

On this clonotype itself: Just one base apart from a much larger clone, this may be a read error. The rearrangement joins TRBV27 to TRBJ2-3; D remains unclear. Germline-derived CDR1 and CDR2 are MNHEY and SMNVEV (reference sequence). Trimming stripped 5 bases from V and 0 bases from J, with 9 bases between. This CDR3 comprises 14 residues. The CDR3 bases are TGTGCCAGCAGTGCAATCACTAGCACAGATACGCAGTATTTT. Translating gives CASSAITSTDTQYF.

This clonotype was recorded many times. The chain links TRBV6-5 to TRBJ2-7; D ambiguous. The CDR3 is made up of 12 amino acids. V was shortened by 0 bases and J by 3 bases, with 3 bases between the two germline ends. The V gene's germline CDR1 is MNHEY and CDR2 SVGAGI. The CDR3 DNA is TGTGCCAGCAGTTACTCCGTCTACGAGCAGTACTTC. This codes for CASSYSVYEQYF.

This clonotype was seen ten or more times. The rearrangement links TRBV6-2 or TRBV6-3 to TRBJ2-7; D may correspond to TRBD1 or TRBD2 (5 bases each). CDR1 is MNHEY, CDR2 SVGEGT, per germline. Trimming removed 4 bases from V and 3 bases from J, with 13 bases in between. This CDR3 spans 14 amino acids. Here the CDR3 reads CASSLTRDRYEQYF. The CDR3 nucleotides read TGTGCCAGCAGTTTGACCAGGGACCGCTACGAGCAGTACTTC.

This clonotype was recorded at least ten times. V gene TRBV7-2 combines with J gene TRBJ2-7; 9 positions agree with TRBD1. Per germline, CDR1 SGHTA and CDR2 FQGNSA. Losses at the gene ends were 6 bases for V and 7 bases for J; bases not matched to a gene: 13. This CDR3 spans 15 amino acids. This CDR3 reads CASRHTGTGTREQYF. CDR3 coding DNA: TGTGCCAGCAGGCACACCGGGACAGGGACTCGGGAGCAGTACTTC. The full variable domain, with the rest looked up from reference TRBV7-2 and TRBJ2-7, is GAGVSQSPSNKVTEKGKDVELRCDPISGHTALYWYRQSLGQGLEFLIYFQGNSAPDKSGLPSDRFSAERTGGSVSTLTIQRTQQEDSAVYLCASRHTGTGTREQYFGPGTRLTVT.

This clonotype was counted at least ten times. The chain joins TRBV29-1 to TRBJ2-3, with 11 nucleotides matching TRBD2. CDR1 is SQVTM and CDR2 is ANQGSEA in the germline V gene. V lost 2 bases, J lost 3 bases, and 7 bases stayed unmatched. The CDR3 covers 16 residues. The CDR3: CSVELRTSGSTDTQYF. The CDR3 bases are TGCAGCGTTGAACTGCGGACTAGCGGGTCAACAGATACGCAGTATTTT.

There are many counts of this clonotype. CDR3 amino acids: CAWTGYLSGANVLTF. The CDR3 nucleotides are TGTGCCTGGACAGGGTACCTCTCTGGGGCCAACGTCCTGACTTTC. The V gene is TRBV30, the J gene TRBJ2-6; possibly TRBD1 for D (5 bases). CDR1 is GTSNPN, CDR2 SVGIG, per germline (reference sequence). Trimming pared 4 bases from V and 0 bases from J, leaving 10 bases between. The CDR3 runs 15 residues.

This clonotype was found a few times. The J gene is TRBJ1-6, the V gene TRBV7-9; D unclear. Germline V lookup: CDR1 SEHNR, CDR2 FQNEAQ (reference sequence). The CDR3 runs to 15 residues. Trimming pared 1 base from V and 4 bases from J, leaving 8 bases between. The CDR3 DNA reads as TGTGCCAGCAGCTTAGGGTCGCAGTATAATTCACCCCTCCACTTT. Protein product: CASSLGSQYNSPLHF.

This clonotype was seen ten or more times. The chain recombines TRBV6-1 with TRBJ1-1, with TRBD1 as a possible D gene (6 bases). Germline lookup yields CDR1 MNHNS and CDR2 SASEGT. The CDR3 has 15 amino acids. Trimming took 3 bases from V and 1 from J, leaving 12 bases between them. CDR3 bases: TGTGCCAGCAGTGACAGGGGTGGTAAGAACACTGAAGCTTTCTTT. Translating gives CASSDRGGKNTEAFF.

This chain joins TRBV3-1 and TRBJ2-5; D might be TRBD2 (5 bases). The CDR3 is 15 amino acids. Germline CDR1 and CDR2: LGHDT and YNNKEL (reference sequence). V shed 4 bases and J shed 0 bases, with 12 bases lying between them. The CDR3: CASSPDGLYQETQYF. The CDR3 DNA reads as TGTGCCAGCAGCCCCGACGGACTGTACCAAGAGACCCAGTACTTC.

This clonotype is a singleton in its sample. With a far larger clone one base away, a read error is the likely cause. The rearrangement joins TRBV20-1 to TRBJ2-7; tentatively, D is TRBD2 (6 bases). CDR1 is DFQATT, CDR2 SNEGSKA, per germline (reference sequence). V was trimmed by 0 bases and J by 7 bases, leaving 16 bases between them. The CDR3 extends over 14 amino acids. The CDR3 nucleotides read TGCAGTGCTAGAGAGGAGCGGGCTTACAATGAGCAGTACTTC. Translating it yields CSAREERAYNEQYF.

This clonotype was recorded many times. V gene TRBV12-3 or TRBV12-4 combines with J gene TRBJ1-2; D might be TRBD1 (5 bases). The CDR3 sequence is 15 residues long. Trimming left V 7 bases short and J 7 bases short, with 22 bases between. CDR3: CASTPEGQAFSGYTF. DNA for the CDR3: TGTGCCAGCACCCCCGAGGGGCAGGCTTTCTCTGGCTACACCTTC.

The chain couples TRBV15 to TRBJ2-1, with a tentative D call TRBD2 (6 bases). Germline CDR1 reads LNHNV; CDR2 reads YYDKDF (reference sequence). Trimming removed 0 bases at V and 6 bases at J, with 9 bases between. The CDR3 is 14 amino acids. CDR3 loop: CATSRDREPNEQFF. The CDR3 nucleotides are TGTGCCACCAGCAGAGATCGGGAGCCCAATGAGCAGTTCTTC.

This clonotype appeared many times. The V and J genes are TRBV27 and TRBJ1-1, with D perhaps matching TRBD1 (5 bases). The germline V and J ends were trimmed by 7 bases and 2 bases, with 14 bases remaining between them. This CDR3 contains 14 residues. Germline CDR1 is MNHEY and CDR2 is SMNVEV (reference sequence). The CDR3 spells CASTARDGNTEAFF. CDR3 in DNA: TGTGCCAGCACCGCCCGGGACGGTAACACTGAAGCTTTCTTT.

This clonotype was recorded at least ten times. The chain has TRBV20-1 and TRBJ2-5; 14 bases agree with TRBD2. The germline gives CDR1 DFQATT, CDR2 SNEGSKA (reference sequence). The ends lost 5 bases at V and 4 bases at J; junction bases unmatched: 6. This CDR3 region has 15 residues. The chain's CDR3 is CSASTSGGASETQYF. CDR3 in DNA: TGCAGTGCTTCGACTAGCGGGGGGGCCTCAGAGACCCAGTACTTC.

This clonotype came up many times. The rearrangement links TRBV7-2 to TRBJ1-3; D is possibly TRBD1 (6 bases). The CDR3 runs 15 residues. Germline V lookup: CDR1 SGHTA, CDR2 FQGNSA. V was shortened by 3 bases and J by 0 bases, with 9 bases between the two germline ends. DNA of the CDR3: TGTGCCAGCAGCTTGGGGGCCGACTCTGGAAACACCATATATTTT. Translating it yields CASSLGADSGNTIYF.

The table lists this clonotype with many counts. The V gene is TRBV7-9, the J gene TRBJ2-3; 10 bases match TRBD1. The CDR3 extends over 22 amino acids. Looked up from germline, CDR1 is SEHNR and CDR2 is FQNEAQ (reference sequence). V dropped 7 bases and J dropped 2; count of bases not matched to a gene: 27. This CDR3 reads CASIQSGGGQGRPGRITDTQYF. As DNA, the CDR3 is TGTGCCAGCATACAATCCGGGGGGGGACAGGGGCGCCCTGGACGGATCACAGATACGCAGTATTTT.

This clonotype was recorded many times. V usage is TRBV27 and J usage is TRBJ2-7; D remains unclear. The V end was cut by 3 bases, the J end by 4 bases, with 16 bases between. Germline values: CDR1 MNHEY, CDR2 SMNVEV (reference sequence). The CDR3 sequence is 15 residues long. As DNA, the CDR3 is TGTGCCAGCAGTTTCTCAAGGGATGGGTCTTACGAGCAGTACTTC. It specifies CASSFSRDGSYEQYF.

Details on this clonotype: A read error is possible here, since a much larger clone lies one base away. This rearrangement joins TRBV6-1 to TRBJ2-6; no definite D call. V shed 6 bases and J shed 0 bases, with 12 bases lying between them. CDR1 is MNHNS and CDR2 is SASEGT in the germline V gene. The CDR3 loop spans 16 amino acids. CDR3: CASRVGPNSGANVLTF. The CDR3 nucleotides are TGTGCCAGCAGGGTCGGACCGAACTCTGGGGCCAACGTCCTGACTTTC.

This clonotype was seen repeatedly, ten times or more. The rearrangement joins TRBV5-1 to TRBJ1-2, with 7 bases fitting TRBD1. This CDR3 is built from 14 residues. The V segment lost 2 bases and the J segment 7 bases; nucleotides outside the gene matches: 8. From germline, CDR1 is SGHRS and CDR2 YFSETQ. The CDR3 DNA follows: TGCGCCAGCAGCTTTGTTGACAGGGCGATTGGCTACACCTTC. It codes for CASSFVDRAIGYTF. Drawing the rest from reference TRBV5-1 and TRBJ1-2, the complete variable domain is KAGVTQTPRYLIKTRGQQVTLSCSPISGHRSVSWYQQTPGQGLQFLFEYFSETQRNKGNFPGRFSGRQFSNSRSEMNVSTLELGDSALYLCASSFVDRAIGYTFGSGTRLTVV.